The subject of this entry is one T cell receptor beta chain. Its antigen is unknown. No per-base quality is available; no much larger clone lies one base away. The time point tag for this specimen amounts to: peripheral blood 6 weeks after treatment start. The cohort included under 35 patients with locally advanced or metastatic urothelial carcinoma who were treated at Memorial Sloan Kettering on a trial protocol. Peripheral blood mononuclear cells were collected pretreatment and during treatment, at between 1 and 8 total time points per patient. The Qiagen DNeasy Blood extraction kit was used to purify genomic DNA from total PBMCs and from tumor samples. PBMCs were collected pretreatment and during treatment and were isolated and stored as previously described. Synthetic TCR analog templates were spiked into each PCR to estimate absolute template abundance from read counts. Using the immunoSEQ assay, TCRbeta CDR3 regions were amplified from genomic DNA with bias-controlled V and J gene primers. Sequencing of rearranged TCRbeta segments was done at approximately 20X coverage. Regarding the original processing steps: Clustering was used to correct sequencing errors, and CDR3s were annotated against IMGT so that V, D and J genes could be assigned. Only productive TCRbeta rearrangements were used in downstream analyses, excluding out-of-frame or stop-codon sequences. Clonality was computed as one minus Shannon entropy normalized by the log of the number of unique productive sequences. Fisher's exact test with Benjamini-Hochberg correction, using a cutoff of adjusted p below 0.01, was how clones that differed between time points or between blood and tumor were identified. Not all clones reach the TCRdb copy of this immuneACCESS table, which keeps in-frame sequences only. Checked studies attribute under half of the gap to unresolved V genes and leave the rest unexplained. That table is the source of V, J and clone size, and D and trimming were worked out from the DNA. For this sample the table gives 35,000 to 45,000 clones, of which approximately 84% were detected only once. Jointly, the top ten make up about 2.7% of the sample.

The germline V gene provides CDR1 MGHRA and CDR2 YSYEKL. The V end loses 0 bases and the J end loses 0 bases, and a stretch of 14 bases separates them. Taken from cysteine to phenylalanine, the CDR3 has 17 residues. The DNA shown is the 51-base CDR3, in frame from base 1. This specimen comes from a study of PD-L1 blockade in urothelial cancer (dated by TCRdb to about 2017). Describing the broader study: Therapy was started in 2014 for all patients, and atezolizumab 1,200 mg was administered intravenously every 3 weeks. Blood samples were analyzed at 3 weeks after treatment start (second dose) and at 6 weeks after treatment start. Blood samples yielded a median of 141,255 T cells and more than 75,000 unique TCRs, with median clonality 0.080. About 90% of the 29 patients were identified as males with urothelial cancer of bladder origin, and a prior smoking history was reported by 18 of 29 patients. Pretreatment tumor samples, along with matched peripheral blood collected serially before and after atezolizumab treatment, underwent TCR sequencing. Durable clinical benefit was achieved by nine patients and was not achieved by 20 patients. Twenty-nine patients had pretreatment blood TCR-seq, some 24 had at least one posttreatment blood collection, and some 24 had tumor TCR-seq. Whole exome sequencing and RNA sequencing of pretreatment tumors were performed alongside TCR sequencing in the same patients. An ECOG performance status of 0 or 1 was recorded for the patients, and 0 to 3 prior chemotherapy regimens had been received by the patients. Progression-free survival longer than 6 months counted as durable clinical benefit, and TCR features were additionally tested against both progression-free and overall survival. An exploratory multi-omic analysis was conducted of the somatic, immune and clinical correlates of response to PD-L1 blockade with atezolizumab in urothelial cancer.

Results the study describes overall, beyond this receptor: Improved progression-free and overall survival was found to be associated with pretreatment peripheral blood TCR clonality below the median. Because the sample size was small (n ≈ 27) and many exploratory analyses were performed, the results are intended to be hypothesis-generating. At 3 weeks after the start of treatment, tumor-associated TCR clones in peripheral blood had expanded more in patients with durable benefit (n ≈ 22, p = 0.022).

The V and J segments used are TRBV4-1 and TRBJ1-1; possibly the D gene is TRBD1, per 6 matching bases. The sample here was PBMCs, taken around atezolizumab (anti-PD-L1) treatment. The TCR originated in a man in his 70s with urothelial cancer. The CDR3 here reads CASSQEGIRTVNTEAFF. The nucleotides read TGCGCCAGCAGCCAAGAAGGAATCCGGACAGTGAACACTGAAGCTTTCTTT.